This T cell receptor (beta chain) comes out of a study of T-cell memory formation after mild COVID-19. TCRdb processed the 5' RACE reads anew with MiXCR; each CDR3 protein has one entry. The data show about 390,000 distinct CDR3 sequences, more than 20% seen once. This clonotype appeared a few times. The receptor was isolated from an adult woman who had mild COVID-19 (a few samples of this study predate the infection). Cell type and time point are not known. The sequenced sample was PBMCs or a T cell subset sorted from them (not recorded which).

The CDR3 coding sequence is TGTGCCAGCAGCTCCCTGGGGGGACTAGCGGGGGGGCTTTCGTACAATGAGCAGTTCTTC. Encoded protein: CASSSLGGLAGGLSYNEQFF. The chain recombines TRBV7-2 with TRBJ2-1; 16 bases fit TRBD2. Germline CDR1 and CDR2: SGHTA and FQGNSA. The trim removed 4 bases at V and 4 bases at J, leaving 13 bases unmatched. The CDR3 totals 20 residues.